This TCR beta chain emerged from a study of shared clonotypes between healthy human individuals. Sequencing was performed with immunoSEQ multiplex PCR; in TCRdb, only in-frame clones are kept and a portion is missing. The data contain 450,000 to 500,000 clones, approximately 81% of them seen just once; the ten biggest clones take up over 9.5%. Concerning this clone: Since a far larger clone is one base different, this is likely a read error.

Germline CDR1 and CDR2: MGHDK and SYGVNS. This CDR3 contains 14 residues. Sequencing input: PBMCs. The chain recombines TRBV25-1 with TRBJ1-4, with TRBD1 identical over 9 bases. The TCR originated in a woman aged 40 to 49 in good health. Some clones in this sample may be carry-over from other donors' samples. This CDR3 reads CAGSVGTGNEKLFF. CDR3 bases: TGTGCCGGCAGTGTCGGGACAGGGAATGAAAAACTGTTTTTT.